Included here is one T cell receptor (beta chain) sequence, with context. The germline CDR1 and CDR2 sequences are SGHDT and YYEEEE. V was cut by 4 bases and J by 4 bases, with 6 bases left in between. This CDR3 is 13 amino acids long. The sample originates from a study of cytomegalovirus exposure and HLA in healthy donors. The PCR made use of 60 Vbeta and 13 Jbeta primers. Method: immunoSEQ multiplex PCR; TCRdb's copy keeps in-frame clones and lacks some. The sample includes over 150,000 clones, 75% to 80% of them seen just once. Sequencing was performed on PBMCs. J is TRBJ1-6 and V is TRBV5-6, with a tentative D call TRBD1 (5 bases). This sequence was found in a woman aged 35 to 49 in good health and CMV-seropositive. The chain's CDR3 is CASSPGYNSPLHF. CDR3 nucleotides: TGTGCCAGCAGCCCAGGGTATAATTCACCCCTCCACTTT.